The clone carrying this T cell receptor (beta chain) has more than one count but fewer than ten. Its antigen is unknown. Researchers used the Oncomine TCR Beta short-read assay to sequence DNA from cultured CD4+ T cells. TCRdb reanalysed the PCR reads using MiXCR and keeps one entry per CDR3 protein. The sample carries 9,500 to 15,000 distinct CDR3 sequences, more than 30% recorded once. This sample is drawn from a study of vaccination and CD4 T cells after COVID-19. On the study more broadly: The convalescents included six males and four females, and among them two were Hispanic while seven were Caucasian.

Between the trimmed V and J ends, which lost 3 bases and 4 bases, there was a span of 12 bases. This CDR3 has 13 residues. Germline CDR1 SQVTM, CDR2 ANQGSEA. Treatment denoted: roughly ten-day PBMC culture with coronavirus spike peptide pools or control peptides (ViraFEST assay). The chain joins TRBV29-1 to TRBJ1-1; D ambiguous. Sample: cultured CD4+ T cells from blood. The receptor was isolated from a human donor with COVID-19. The CDR3 DNA reads TGCAGCGTTGATCGTGGCAGCGGCACTGAAGCTTTCTTT. Its protein product is CSVDRGSGTEAFF.